The 30 T cell receptor beta chains given below trace back to one sample, sequenced in a study of blood T cell repertoires in COVID-19. Assay: immunoSEQ multiplex PCR; the TCRdb copy retains only in-frame clones and omits some. The sample has more than 200,000 clones; over 75% are singletons. The specimen sequenced was PBMCs or T cells enriched from blood (not recorded which). The source of these receptors is a woman aged 40-49 years with acute COVID-19.

The chain combines TRBV27 with TRBJ2-2; maybe TRBD1 (5 bases). Germline V CDR1 and CDR2: MNHEY, SMNVEV (reference sequence). The CDR3 contains 15 residues. The ends were cut back, 0 bases at V and 4 bases at J, with 9 bases in the middle. The CDR3 spells CASSLSTVATGELFF. In DNA, the CDR3 is TGTGCCAGCAGTTTATCGACAGTAGCCACCGGGGAGCTGTTTTTT.

The rearrangement links TRBV30 to TRBJ1-2; 9 nucleotides line up with TRBD1. Trimming at V came to 3 bases and at J to 4 bases, leaving 12 bases not matched to a gene. This CDR3 region has 16 residues. Germline values: CDR1 GTSNPN, CDR2 SVGIG (reference sequence). The CDR3 loop is CAWRQGAVGEGYGYTF. Written as DNA, the CDR3 is TGTGCCTGGAGACAGGGGGCGGTCGGGGAGGGCTATGGCTACACCTTC.

CDR3: CAWRGTSGGAAETQYF. Here the CDR3 DNA reads TGTGCCTGGCGAGGGACTAGCGGGGGGGCCGCGGAGACCCAGTACTTC. This sequence joins TRBV30 and TRBJ2-5; TRBD2 aligns across 16 bases. V lost 5 bases to trimming and J lost 5 bases; unmatched junction nucleotides: 8. This CDR3 contains 16 residues. The V gene's germline CDR1 is GTSNPN and CDR2 SVGIG (reference sequence).

This clone was picked up one time. This sequence joins TRBV5-5 and TRBJ2-5; perhaps TRBD1 as D (6 bases). Trimming left V 2 bases short and J 9 bases short, with 17 bases between. The CDR3 totals 14 residues. Germline CDR1 is SGHKS and CDR2 is YYEKEE (reference sequence). The CDR3 loop reads CASSFNSFPGAQYF. In nucleotides, the CDR3 is TGTGCCAGCAGCTTCAACTCCTTCCCAGGGGCCCAGTACTTC.

V usage is TRBV5-1 and J usage is TRBJ2-1; 9 nucleotides match TRBD2. There are 19 residues in the CDR3. The V gene's germline CDR1 is SGHRS and CDR2 YFSETQ. With 0 bases clipped from V and 2 bases from J, the junction kept 12 bases outside the gene matches. The CDR3 nucleotides read TGCGCCAGCAGCTTGGCCCCAGCGGGAGGTGGCGGGACCTACAATGAGCAGTTCTTC. The encoded protein is CASSLAPAGGGGTYNEQFF.

This sequence joins TRBV4-3 and TRBJ2-3, with a weak D call TRBD2 (6 bases). From germline, CDR1 is LGHNA and CDR2 YSLEER. The CDR3 contains 15 residues. V lost 8 bases, J lost 3 bases, and 18 bases lay in between. CDR3 in amino acids: CASSDGTRGTDTQYF. In DNA form, the CDR3 reads TGCGCCAGCTCCGACGGGACTCGGGGGACAGATACGCAGTATTTT.

This chain uses TRBV5-1 with TRBJ2-5; 7 nucleotides match TRBD1. After removal of 2 bases from V and 4 bases from J, the junction contained 5 bases not matched to a gene. Germline V lookup: CDR1 SGHRS, CDR2 YFSETQ. The CDR3 has 14 residues. CDR3 residues: CASSFRQGLETQYF. The CDR3 bases are TGCGCCAGCAGCTTTCGACAGGGTTTAGAGACCCAGTACTTC.

This clone appeared once. V usage is TRBV2 and J usage is TRBJ1-4; 7 positions match TRBD1. Germline-derived CDR1 and CDR2 are SNHLY and FYNNEI. The CDR3 has 14 residues. Trimming removed 7 bases from V and 7 bases from J; junction bases left unmatched: 9. CDR3 region: CASTFRQGGEKLFF. The DNA for the CDR3 is TGTGCCAGCACTTTCAGACAGGGAGGTGAAAAACTGTTTTTT.

This clone was detected once. The chain is built from TRBV6-5 and TRBJ2-1; TRBD2 agrees at 8 bases. The CDR3 covers 15 residues. V trimming: 5 bases; J trimming: 7 bases; junction bases outside the gene matches: 10. Germline assignment: CDR1 MNHEY and CDR2 SVGAGI. The CDR3 loop reads CASSTRNSGSNEQFF. In DNA form, the CDR3 reads TGTGCCAGCAGTACAAGAAACAGCGGGAGTAATGAGCAGTTCTTC.

The chain combines TRBV5-8 with TRBJ1-3; D is undetermined. Trimming removed 1 base at V and 3 bases at J, with 11 bases between. The germline V gene has CDR1 SGHTS and CDR2 YDEGEE. This CDR3 has 15 residues. CDR3 residues: CASSLYRRSGNTIYF. Here the CDR3 DNA reads TGTGCCAGCAGCTTGTACCGGAGAAGTGGAAACACCATATATTTT. Combining the CDR3 with reference TRBV5-8 and TRBJ1-3 gives the whole variable domain EAGVTQSPTHLIKTRGQQATLRCSPISGHTSVYWYQQALGLGLQFLLWYDEGEERNRGNFPPRFSGRQFPNYSSELNVNALELEDSALYLCASSLYRRSGNTIYFGEGSWLTVV.

The chain combines TRBV19 with TRBJ2-2; 10 bases are shared with TRBD1. The CDR3 totals 15 residues. V shed 3 bases, J shed 3 bases, and the junction held 1 base outside the gene matches. Looked up from germline, CDR1 is LNHDA and CDR2 is SQIVND (reference sequence). The CDR3: CASSMGQGYTGELFF. DNA for the CDR3: TGTGCCAGTAGTATGGGACAGGGGTACACCGGGGAGCTGTTTTTT.

The chain recombines TRBV28 with TRBJ1-4, with D tentatively TRBD1 (6 bases). Trimming shortened V by 2 bases and J by 8 bases, and 9 bases separated the two germline ends. This CDR3 has 13 amino acids. The germline V gene has CDR1 MDHEN and CDR2 SYDVKM. In nucleotides, the CDR3 is TGTGCCAGCAGTTTAACAGGGAGAGAAAAACTGTTTTTT. Its translation is CASSLTGREKLFF.

The gene calls are TRBV24-1 and TRBJ2-5; a weak D match, TRBD2 (6 bases). The CDR3 is 14 residues long. Trimming took 4 bases from V and 2 from J, leaving 10 bases between them. Germline V gives CDR1 KGHDR, CDR2 SFDVKD. The CDR3 reads CATSEGGVQETQYF. In DNA form, the CDR3 reads TGTGCCACCAGTGAGGGGGGAGTTCAAGAGACCCAGTACTTC.

Here the CDR3 reads CATSDPTDAGQLNIQYF. The CDR3 DNA reads as TGTGCCACCAGTGACCCGACCGACGCGGGACAGCTAAACATTCAGTACTTC. V gene TRBV24-1 combines with J gene TRBJ2-4, with D possibly TRBD1 on 7 matching bases. Trimming pared 4 bases from V and 6 bases from J, leaving 21 bases between. The CDR3 is 17 residues long. The germline V gene has CDR1 KGHDR and CDR2 SFDVKD.

The chain carries TRBV5-6 and TRBJ2-4; perhaps TRBD2 as D (6 bases). The V gene lost 1 base and the J gene lost 9 bases, with 17 bases spanning the gap. Germline CDR1 and CDR2: SGHDT and YYEEEE. The CDR3 has 15 amino acids. The CDR3 loop is CASSLRGTALRIQYF. The CDR3 bases are TGTGCCAGCAGCTTGCGGGGGACGGCCCTGCGCATTCAGTACTTC.

This chain links TRBV7-2 with TRBJ1-2, with 11 bases identical to TRBD1. The ends lost 5 bases at V and 2 bases at J; junction bases unmatched: 4. Germline lookup yields CDR1 SGHTA and CDR2 FQGNSA. The CDR3 is made up of 15 amino acids. The CDR3 nucleotides read TGTGCCAGCAGCCCGCGGACAGGGGGCAACTATGGCTACACCTTC. It is translated as CASSPRTGGNYGYTF.

The chain joins TRBV7-6 to TRBJ2-2; D is uncertain. Germline V gene data show CDR1 as SGHVS and CDR2 as FNYEAQ. This CDR3 spans 16 amino acids. V was cut by 5 bases and J by 4 bases, with 17 bases left in between. CDR3: CASSPSGRISTGELFF. CDR3 coding DNA: TGTGCCAGCAGCCCTAGTGGCAGAATTTCCACCGGGGAGCTGTTTTTT. Using reference TRBV7-6 and TRBJ2-2 for the parts outside the CDR3, the full variable domain is GAGVSQSPRYKVTKRGQDVALRCDPISGHVSLYWYRQALGQGPEFLTYFNYEAQQDKSGLPNDRFSAERPEGSISTLTIQRTEQRDSAMYRCASSPSGRISTGELFFGEGSRLTVL.

The chain combines TRBV24-1 with TRBJ2-5, with 10 nucleotides matching TRBD1. Germline assignment: CDR1 KGHDR and CDR2 SFDVKD. The CDR3 covers 14 residues. The trim removed 3 bases at V and 4 bases at J, leaving 1 base unmatched. The CDR3 DNA reads TGTGCCACCAGTGATCGGGACAGGGGAGAGACCCAGTACTTC. It encodes CATSDRDRGETQYF.

The chain couples TRBV5-1 to TRBJ1-1; a possible D gene is TRBD1 (6 bases). The germline V gene encodes CDR1 SGHRS and CDR2 YFSETQ. V gave up 4 bases and J gave up 5 bases, with 24 bases separating them. The CDR3 sequence is 17 residues long. This chain's CDR3 is CASSPKSRGGAKTEAFF. CDR3 nucleotide sequence: TGCGCCAGCAGCCCGAAGAGTCGAGGGGGGGCTAAGACTGAAGCTTTCTTT.

The CDR3 is CASSLAGGRIDGYTF. The CDR3 bases are TGTGCCAGCAGCTTAGCGGGGGGGCGGATTGATGGCTACACCTTC. The chain links TRBV7-8 to TRBJ1-2; TRBD1 is a possible D gene (6 bases). Trimming took off 0 bases at V and 6 bases at J, with 14 bases between the two ends. The CDR3 consists of 15 residues. CDR1 and CDR2 from the germline V gene are SGHVS and FQNEAQ. Variable domain in full (rest from reference TRBV7-8 and TRBJ1-2): GAGVSQSPRYKVAKRGQDVALRCDPISGHVSLFWYQQALGQGPEFLTYFQNEAQLDKSGLPSDRFFAERPEGSVSTLKIQRTQQEDSAVYLCASSLAGGRIDGYTFGSGTRLTVV.

This clone was picked up one time. This sequence joins TRBV30 and TRBJ1-1; D not resolved. The V end was cut by 3 bases, the J end by 4 bases, with 24 bases between. Germline V lookup: CDR1 GTSNPN, CDR2 SVGIG (reference sequence). The length of the CDR3 is 17 residues. The CDR3, as DNA: TGTGCCTGGAGCATTTCCTGGCCCGGAGCCCTGGGCACTGAAGCTTTCTTT. Translated, it gives CAWSISWPGALGTEAFF.

This rearrangement joins TRBV27 to TRBJ2-7, with D possibly TRBD2 on 6 matching bases. The CDR3 contains 12 residues. V lost 6 bases and J 5 bases, leaving 11 bases between the germline ends. Germline values: CDR1 MNHEY, CDR2 SMNVEV (reference sequence). This CDR3 reads CASRNGGHEQYF. The CDR3 DNA reads as TGTGCCAGCAGGAATGGAGGGCACGAGCAGTACTTC.

The chain is built from TRBV30 and TRBJ1-6; D remains unclear. V was clipped by 1 base and J by 7 bases, with 8 bases between them. The length of the CDR3 is 13 residues. Germline V gene lookup returns CDR1 GTSNPN and CDR2 SVGIG (reference sequence). Here the CDR3 reads CAWSGGANSPLHF. The CDR3 nucleotides read TGTGCCTGGAGTGGAGGCGCGAATTCACCCCTCCACTTT.

The V and J genes are TRBV2 and TRBJ2-7, with a tentative D call TRBD1 (6 bases). The CDR3 covers 14 residues. The V and J ends lost 6 bases and 3 bases respectively, with 15 bases between them. The germline V gene encodes CDR1 SNHLY and CDR2 FYNNEI. The CDR3 here is CASSTDRSSYEQYF. The CDR3 coding sequence is TGTGCCAGCAGCACCGACAGGTCTAGCTACGAGCAGTACTTC.

This clone came up once. The CDR3 loop reads CAIRGKQSYEQYF. The CDR3 nucleotides are TGTGCCATCCGCGGGAAACAGAGCTACGAGCAGTACTTC. The chain uses TRBV10-3 and TRBJ2-7, with D possibly matching TRBD2 (6 bases). V dropped 8 bases and J dropped 3 bases, with 14 bases sitting between them. Germline loops: CDR1 ENHRY, CDR2 SYGVKD. CDR3 length: 13 amino acids.

The chain has TRBV9 and TRBJ2-1; D is perhaps TRBD1 (6 bases). CDR3 size: 19 residues. Germline lookup yields CDR1 SGDLS and CDR2 YYNGEE. Deletions cut 3 bases from V and 7 bases from J, with 29 bases between. The DNA of the CDR3 is TGTGCCAGCAGCGGCGGCGCGCCCGGGACAACCGGAAGAGCGAATGAGCAGTTCTTC. Its protein is CASSGGAPGTTGRANEQFF.

This chain joins TRBV5-1 and TRBJ1-6; possibly TRBD1 for D (6 bases). V lost 0 bases and J 5 bases, leaving 12 bases between the germline ends. There are 16 residues in the CDR3. Germline CDR1 and CDR2: SGHRS and YFSETQ. CDR3 coding DNA: TGCGCCAGCAGCTTGGCGTCGCAGGGGAATAATTCACCCCTCCACTTT. This sequence encodes CASSLASQGNNSPLHF.

V usage is TRBV9 and J usage is TRBJ2-7; 9 nucleotides match TRBD1. V trimming: 3 bases; J trimming: 7 bases; junction bases outside the gene matches: 5. The CDR3 has 13 residues. Germline CDR1 reads SGDLS; CDR2 reads YYNGEE. As DNA, the CDR3 is TGTGCCAGCAGCGGGGGACAGGGTCGAGAGCAGTACTTC. It codes for CASSGGQGREQYF. The full variable domain, with the rest looked up from reference TRBV9 and TRBJ2-7, is DSGVTQTPKHLITATGQRVTLRCSPRSGDLSVYWYQQSLDQGLQFLIQYYNGEERAKGNILERFSAQQFPDLHSELNLSSLELGDSALYFCASSGGQGREQYFGPGTRLTVT.

V and J are TRBV2 and TRBJ1-3; D gene ambiguous. Germline V lookup: CDR1 SNHLY, CDR2 FYNNEI. This CDR3 has 15 residues. Between the trimmed V and J ends, which lost 4 bases and 0 bases, there was a span of 10 bases. Here the CDR3 reads CASSAQKSSGNTIYF. The CDR3 nucleotides read TGTGCCAGCAGTGCACAGAAATCCTCTGGAAACACCATATATTTT.

The chain combines TRBV4-3 with TRBJ1-2, with unresolved D. The CDR3 runs 19 residues. CDR1 LGHNA and CDR2 YSLEER come from the germline V gene. V lost 0 bases and J lost 1, with 21 bases in between. Here the CDR3 DNA reads TGCGCCAGCAGCCAAGATCGGGGTCCCCTCCAAGGCGGTAACTATGGCTACACCTTC. Amino acid sequence: CASSQDRGPLQGGNYGYTF.